This TCR beta chain was observed in a study of control samples from healthy donors and cancer patients. The CDR3 is 14 amino acids. With V trimmed by 6 bases and J by 3 bases, 5 bases remained unmatched. CDR1 and CDR2 from the germline V gene are MNHEY and SMNVEV (reference sequence). Clones were read by immunoSEQ multiplex PCR, and TCRdb kept only the in-frame ones, dropping some. The sample lists some 130,000 clones, about 95% occurring once. The sequenced sample consisted of blood. The V and J genes are TRBV27 and TRBJ2-1, with 7 bases identical to TRBD1. This sequence originates from a man between 25 and 39 years old in good health. The CDR3 loop reads CASRGQTDYNEQFF. The CDR3 DNA reads as TGTGCCAGCAGGGGACAGACTGACTACAATGAGCAGTTCTTC.